This entry lists 20 T cell receptor beta chains sequenced from one sample in a study of T cell repertoires in cytomegalovirus infection (dated by TCRdb to the late 2010s). For sequencing, an Illumina HiSeq 1500 was employed. The raw public reads went through TCRdb reprocessing: fastp at Q25, MiXCR clone calling, in-frame beta chains kept. Every distinct CDR3 protein forms one entry, paired with its most common genes and DNA. The sample table holds hundreds of thousands of distinct CDR3 sequences, of which more than 20% were seen once. The ten top clones hold less than 10% of the sample. Sequencing was performed on CD8+ T cells from PBMCs. All receptors come from a human donor in good health (CMV status not recorded). Some clones in this sample may be carry-over from other donors' samples.

Worth noting for this clonotype: A clone one base away is much larger, so this may be a read error. The rearrangement links TRBV7-4 to TRBJ1-1; D is ambiguous. CDR3 size: 14 residues. The germline gives CDR1 SGHVT, CDR2 SQSDAQ. The CDR3 nucleotides are TGTGTCAGCAGCTTAGTTGGGAGGAACACTGAAGCTTTCTTT. This translates into CVSSLVGRNTEAFF.

V is TRBV14 and J is TRBJ2-5; maybe TRBD2 (5 bases). Germline V gene data show CDR1 as SGHDN and CDR2 as FVKESK. The CDR3 consists of 14 residues. The germline V and J ends were trimmed by 3 bases and 5 bases, with 13 bases remaining between them. DNA of the CDR3: TGTGCCAGCAGCCATGGAGGAGCCCGGGAGACCCAGTACTTC. It specifies CASSHGGARETQYF.

Remarks on this clonotype: One end of the junction fails to match germline, which may point to a read error. V is TRBV28 and J is TRBJ2-1, with TRBD2 matching over 7 bases. This CDR3 has 13 amino acids. Germline V gives CDR1 MDHEN, CDR2 SYDVKM. Here the CDR3 reads CATESSGNNELFF. The CDR3 DNA sequence: TGTGCCACCGAGTCTAGCGGAAACAATGAGCTGTTCTTC.

The rearrangement joins TRBV5-1 to TRBJ1-3, with D hard to call. Germline V gives CDR1 SGHRS, CDR2 YFSETQ. V was pared by 1 base and J by 1 base, with 9 bases between. CDR3 length equals 15 residues. The CDR3 here is CASSLSLLSGNTIYF. The CDR3 region has the DNA TGCGCCAGCAGCTTGTCGTTGCTATCTGGAAACACCATATATTTT.

For this clonotype: In this CDR3 the conserved last residue, phenylalanine or tryptophan, is missing, so a read error is likely. The V and J genes are TRBV4-2 and TRBJ2-2; no clear D gene. The CDR3 has 14 residues. V lost 0 bases, J lost 4 bases, and 6 bases lay in between. The germline gives CDR1 LGHNA, CDR2 YNFKEQ. DNA for the CDR3: TGTGCCAGCAGCCAAGAGACGGGCACCGGGGAGCTGTTTCTT. This codes for CASSQETGTGELFL.

The chain couples TRBV5-4 to TRBJ1-1; no clear D gene. The length of the CDR3 is 15 residues. The V gene's germline CDR1 is SGHNT and CDR2 YYREEE (reference sequence). Trimming stripped 5 bases from V and 3 bases from J, with 17 bases between. In DNA form, the CDR3 reads TGTGCCAGCAGTGGGGAGCAAGAGATTGACACTGAAGCTTTCTTT. Translated: CASSGEQEIDTEAFF.

The table lists this clonotype with a few counts. The chain carries TRBV12-3 or TRBV12-4 and TRBJ2-1; 9 bases fit TRBD1. J lost 2 bases, V lost 5 bases, and 16 bases had no gene match. This CDR3 comprises 19 residues. The CDR3 protein is CASSPGTGNWGATYNEQFF. The CDR3 coding sequence is TGTGCCAGCAGTCCCGGGACAGGGAATTGGGGGGCCACCTACAATGAGCAGTTCTTC.

The chain joins TRBV12-3 or TRBV12-4 to TRBJ2-2, with no clear D. CDR3 length: 16 amino acids. V lost 7 bases to trimming and J lost 4 bases, with 19 bases between them. CDR3 amino acids: CASTPAFEVFTGELFF. The CDR3 DNA reads as TGTGCCAGCACCCCCGCCTTTGAGGTTTTCACCGGGGAGCTGTTTTTT.

This chain uses TRBV7-8 with TRBJ2-3; TRBD2 aligns across 13 bases. Germline CDR1 and CDR2: SGHVS and FQNEAQ. The CDR3 has 15 residues. Unmatched junction bases numbered 4, after V lost 6 bases and J lost 4 bases. CDR3 sequence reads: CASRLTSGGADTQYF. CDR3 nucleotide sequence: TGTGCCAGCAGATTAACTAGCGGGGGGGCAGATACGCAGTATTTT.

The rearrangement links TRBV6-2 or TRBV6-3 to TRBJ2-1, with D tentatively TRBD1 or TRBD2 (5 bases each). CDR3 length: 17 residues. Trimming pared 7 bases from V and 1 base from J, leaving 20 bases between. Germline V lookup: CDR1 MNHEY, CDR2 SVGEGT. The CDR3 nucleotides are TGTGCCAGCAACACCCCAGGGACCCCGGGGTCCTACAATGAGCAGTTCTTC. It is translated as CASNTPGTPGSYNEQFF.

V usage is TRBV28 and J usage is TRBJ2-2; D not resolved. Trimming took off 3 bases at V and 6 bases at J, with 17 bases between the two ends. CDR3 length equals 16 residues. CDR1 MDHEN and CDR2 SYDVKM come from the germline V gene. CDR3 DNA: TGTGCCAGCAGTTTTCCATACGAGGTGCGCTCCGGGGAGCTGTTTTTT. This translates into CASSFPYEVRSGELFF.

This chain uses TRBV6-2 or TRBV6-3 with TRBJ2-1; possibly TRBD2 for D (5 bases). CDR3 length: 13 residues. Trimming took off 7 bases at V and 8 bases at J, with 15 bases between the two ends. CDR1 and CDR2 (germline): MNHEY, SVGEGT. CDR3: CASTLWRNHEQFF. Written as DNA, the CDR3 is TGTGCCAGCACCCTATGGAGGAACCATGAGCAGTTCTTC.

A word on this clonotype: This may stem from a read error, because a much larger clone lies one nucleotide away. The chain joins TRBV4-1 to TRBJ1-1; D possibly corresponds to TRBD1 (5 bases). Germline CDR1 and CDR2: MGHRA and YSYEKL. There are 14 residues in the CDR3. The CDR3 sequence is CANSQGPALSEAFF. The DNA of the CDR3 is TGCGCCAACAGCCAGGGACCTGCCCTTTCTGAAGCTTTCTTT.

The table lists this clonotype with many counts. The rearrangement uses TRBV7-2 and TRBJ2-5; no clear D gene. The V gene's germline CDR1 is SGHTA and CDR2 FQGNSA. This CDR3 is 14 amino acids long. The ends were cut back, 2 bases at V and 2 bases at J, with 9 bases in the middle. The CDR3 here is CASSLNWGQETQYF. In DNA, the CDR3 is TGTGCCAGCAGCTTAAACTGGGGTCAAGAGACCCAGTACTTC.

The chain carries TRBV13 and TRBJ2-3; 7 bases align to TRBD1. Losses at the gene ends were 5 bases for V and 2 bases for J; bases not matched to a gene: 7. Per germline, CDR1 PRHDT and CDR2 FYEKMQ (reference sequence). The CDR3 contains 15 residues. The CDR3 DNA reads TGTGCCAGCAGCCTCAGCGACAGGGCCACAGATACGCAGTATTTT. Amino acids: CASSLSDRATDTQYF.

The V call is TRBV20-1, the J call TRBJ2-1, with a weak D call TRBD1 (5 bases). Germline V lookup: CDR1 DFQATT, CDR2 SNEGSKA (reference sequence). Trimming pared 0 bases from V and 2 bases from J, leaving 11 bases between. The CDR3 contains 15 residues. The CDR3 DNA is TGCAGTGCTAGAGATTATGCAGGGACCTACAATGAGCAGTTCTTC. Its protein product is CSARDYAGTYNEQFF.

The rearrangement links TRBV18 to TRBJ1-1, with TRBD1 matching 7 bases. V shed 3 bases, J shed 1 base, and the junction held 8 bases outside the gene matches. CDR3 length equals 16 residues. Germline CDR1 KGHSH, CDR2 LQKENI. The CDR3 is CASSPGEGQPNTEAFF. The CDR3 nucleotides are TGTGCCAGCTCACCCGGAGAGGGACAGCCGAACACTGAAGCTTTCTTT.

This clonotype was picked up many times. The rearrangement links TRBV6-2 or TRBV6-3 to TRBJ2-1, with D hard to call. There are 14 residues in the CDR3. Trimming stripped 3 bases from V and 8 bases from J, with 14 bases between. The germline gives CDR1 MNHEY, CDR2 SVGEGT. CDR3 coding DNA: TGTGCCAGCAGTTATAATCGAATTATCGATGAGCAGTTCTTC. Translated: CASSYNRIIDEQFF.

A remark on this clonotype: A single base separates this from a much larger clone, so it may be a read error. V is TRBV7-8 and J is TRBJ1-5; D unclear. Per germline, CDR1 SGHVS and CDR2 FQNEAQ. The CDR3 runs 14 residues. The CDR3, as DNA: TGTGCCAGCAGCTTAGCCGGTGGGGAGCAGCCCCGGCATTTT. This sequence encodes CASSLAGGEQPRHF.

Ten or more counts support this clonotype. The chain recombines TRBV7-6 with TRBJ1-1, with unresolved D. The V gene lost 2 bases and the J gene lost 1 base, with 11 bases spanning the gap. CDR3 length: 15 amino acids. In germline, CDR1 is SGHVS, CDR2 FNYEAQ. CDR3 protein: CASSLWESPNTEAFF. CDR3 sequence (DNA): TGTGCCAGCAGCTTATGGGAGAGCCCGAACACTGAAGCTTTCTTT. The entire variable domain, with the rest obtained from reference TRBV7-6 and TRBJ1-1, is as follows: GAGVSQSPRYKVTKRGQDVALRCDPISGHVSLYWYRQALGQGPEFLTYFNYEAQQDKSGLPNDRFSAERPEGSISTLTIQRTEQRDSAMYRCASSLWESPNTEAFFGQGTRLTVV.